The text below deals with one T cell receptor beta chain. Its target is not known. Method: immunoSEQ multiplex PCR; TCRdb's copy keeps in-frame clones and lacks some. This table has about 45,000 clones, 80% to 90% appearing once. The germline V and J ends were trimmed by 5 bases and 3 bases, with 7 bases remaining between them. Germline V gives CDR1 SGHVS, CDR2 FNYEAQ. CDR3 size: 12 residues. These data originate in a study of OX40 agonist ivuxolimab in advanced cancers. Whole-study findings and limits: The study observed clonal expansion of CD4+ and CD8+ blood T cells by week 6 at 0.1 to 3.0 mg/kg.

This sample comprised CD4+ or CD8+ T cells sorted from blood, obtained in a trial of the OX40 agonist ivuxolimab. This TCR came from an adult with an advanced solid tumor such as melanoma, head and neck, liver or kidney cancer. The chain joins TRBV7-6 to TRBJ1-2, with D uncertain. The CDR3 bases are TGTGCCAGCAGCCCCCGGGACTATGGCTACACCTTC. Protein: CASSPRDYGYTF.